This entry lists 32 T cell receptor beta chains sequenced from one sample in a study of early T cells in non-severe SARS-CoV-2 infection (dated by TCRdb to about 2021). The receptor library was made with 5' RACE. The run used a NextSeq 500. TCRdb reanalyzed the raw reads on its own, using fastp at Q25 for trimming and MiXCR for clone calling, and kept in-frame beta chains. Records with the same CDR3 protein are collapsed into one entry carrying the most frequent genes and DNA. The sample has some 34,000 distinct CDR3 sequences on record, nearly 10% of them singletons. The ten biggest clones cover around 12% of the sample. Sequencing was carried out using whole blood. These receptors were obtained from an adult who was a healthcare worker with PCR-confirmed SARS-CoV-2 infection or an uninfected control (not recorded which).

There are many counts of this clonotype. The rearrangement uses TRBV7-8 and TRBJ2-3; either TRBD1 or TRBD2 may fit D (5 bases each). Germline-derived CDR1 and CDR2 are SGHVS and FQNEAQ. The CDR3 loop spans 16 amino acids. V shed 4 bases and J shed 5 bases, with 19 bases lying between them. Here the CDR3 DNA reads TGTGCCAGCAGCTCCCTGCCCGGAGAGGGGAGAGATACGCAGTATTTT. Translating gives CASSSLPGEGRDTQYF.

This clonotype was counted at least ten times. The chain couples TRBV20-1 to TRBJ1-6; tentative D call: TRBD1 (6 bases). V dropped 6 bases and J dropped 6 bases, with 15 bases sitting between them. Germline V lookup: CDR1 DFQATT, CDR2 SNEGSKA (reference sequence). The CDR3 extends over 14 amino acids. DNA of the CDR3: TGCAGTGCCCGGGACAACCGGATTAATTCACCCCTCCACTTT. Amino acids: CSARDNRINSPLHF.

This clonotype was detected only a few times. The V and J genes are TRBV2 and TRBJ1-2; tentatively, D is TRBD1 (6 bases). Trimming left V 5 bases short and J 4 bases short, with 14 bases between. In germline, CDR1 is SNHLY, CDR2 FYNNEI. The length of the CDR3 is 14 residues. In nucleotides, the CDR3 is TGTGCCAGCAGTCGTCCAGGGGACGCCTATGGCTACACCTTC. As protein: CASSRPGDAYGYTF.

This clonotype has a count of ten or more. The V call is TRBV29-1, the J call TRBJ2-1; 7 bases are shared with TRBD1. The V segment lost 7 bases and the J segment 2 bases; nucleotides outside the gene matches: 11. The CDR3 consists of 15 residues. Germline CDR1 and CDR2: SQVTM and ANQGSEA. The CDR3 coding sequence is TGCAGCGCTAAGCTTAGACAGGGTGCCTACAATGAGCAGTTCTTC. It codes for CSAKLRQGAYNEQFF.

This clonotype was counted between two and nine times. This chain links TRBV6-2 or TRBV6-3 with TRBJ2-5, with a tentative D call TRBD1 (5 bases). CDR1 is MNHEY and CDR2 is SVGEGT in the germline V gene. This CDR3 region has 13 residues. V shed 2 bases and J shed 5 bases, with 9 bases lying between them. In DNA form, the CDR3 reads TGTGCCAGCAGTTACATGGGGCTTGAGACCCAGTACTTC. It encodes CASSYMGLETQYF.

Ten or more counts support this clonotype. The chain couples TRBV5-4 to TRBJ2-3; no reliable D call. The CDR3 runs 12 residues. Trimming shortened V by 2 bases and J by 1 base, and 2 bases separated the two germline ends. The V gene's germline CDR1 is SGHNT and CDR2 YYREEE (reference sequence). DNA for the CDR3: TGTGCCAGCAGCTTACGCACAGATACGCAGTATTTT. Translated: CASSLRTDTQYF.

Concerning this clonotype: Germline and junction disagree at one end, which may indicate a read error. V and J are TRBV27 and TRBJ2-7; no clear D. Germline lookup yields CDR1 MNHEY and CDR2 SMNVEV (reference sequence). The CDR3 covers 15 residues. As DNA, the CDR3 is TGTGCCAGCAGTTTCTGGGTTGGGTCTCCCTACGGGCAGTACTTC. This sequence encodes CASSFWVGSPYGQYF.

This clonotype was detected a few times. This rearrangement joins TRBV11-2 to TRBJ2-7, with 10 nucleotides matching TRBD2. J gave up 3 bases and V 5 bases, and 13 bases lay outside the gene matches. The CDR3 extends over 17 amino acids. The germline V gene has CDR1 SGHAT and CDR2 FQNNGV. In nucleotides, the CDR3 is TGTGCCAGCAGCCCCCGGTGGCCGGGACTAGCGAGCTACGAGCAGTACTTC. It encodes CASSPRWPGLASYEQYF. Using reference TRBV11-2 and TRBJ2-7 for the parts outside the CDR3, the full variable domain is EAGVAQSPRYKIIEKRQSVAFWCNPISGHATLYWYQQILGQGPKLLIQFQNNGVVDDSQLPKDRFSAERLKGVDSTLKIQPAKLEDSAVYLCASSPRWPGLASYEQYFGPGTRLTVT.

A single count supports this clonotype. This may stem from a read error, because a much larger clone lies one nucleotide away. The V gene is TRBV7-2, the J gene TRBJ2-7; D is ambiguous. This CDR3 is built from 14 residues. The germline CDR1 and CDR2 sequences are SGHTA and FQGNSA. The V end was cut by 5 bases, the J end by 2 bases, with 13 bases between. This chain's CDR3 is CASSARLLPYEQYF. DNA for the CDR3: TGTGCCAGCAGCGCCCGACTCCTACCCTACGAGCAGTACTTC.

In this sample, this clonotype turned up a few times. The chain has TRBV28 and TRBJ2-7, with a possible D match to TRBD2 (7 bases). Germline V gene sequence: CDR1 MDHEN, CDR2 SYDVKM. V dropped 5 bases and J dropped 7 bases, with 24 bases sitting between them. The CDR3 consists of 16 residues. The CDR3 DNA reads TGTGCCAGCAGTCCCCCCAGTCAAGGGGGGGTGGTTGAGCAGTACTTC. This encodes CASSPPSQGGVVEQYF.

The V and J genes are TRBV6-5 and TRBJ2-5, with 13 nucleotides matching TRBD2. J lost 6 bases, V lost 5 bases, and 3 bases had no gene match. The germline V gene encodes CDR1 MNHEY and CDR2 SVGAGI. The CDR3 consists of 14 residues. The CDR3 sequence: CASSRTSGGKTQYF. DNA for the CDR3: TGTGCCAGCAGTCGGACTAGCGGGGGAAAGACCCAGTACTTC.

The J gene is TRBJ1-1, the V gene TRBV3-1; D is uncertain. This CDR3 comprises 13 residues. V was shortened by 3 bases and J by 3 bases, with 8 bases between the two germline ends. CDR1 LGHDT and CDR2 YNNKEL come from the germline V gene (reference sequence). This CDR3 reads CASSQFDYTEAFF. CDR3 nucleotides: TGTGCCAGCAGCCAGTTCGACTACACTGAAGCTTTCTTT.

This clonotype was recorded a few times. The chain combines TRBV5-1 with TRBJ2-2, with 7 bases fitting TRBD2. Germline CDR1 and CDR2: SGHRS and YFSETQ. Trimming took 0 bases from V and 3 from J; bases not matched to a gene: 5. CDR3 length: 16 residues. DNA of the CDR3: TGCGCCAGCAGCTTGGCCAGCGGGGCGGACACCGGGGAGCTGTTTTTT. This encodes CASSLASGADTGELFF.

The chain is built from TRBV28 and TRBJ2-1, with 7 bases lining up with TRBD2. J gave up 5 bases and V 10 bases, and 14 bases lay outside the gene matches. This CDR3 comprises 15 residues. The germline CDR1 and CDR2 sequences are MDHEN and SYDVKM. CDR3 sequence (DNA): TGTGCCATCCACAAATCGGCTAGCGGAAACAATGAGCAGTTCTTC. Translated: CAIHKSASGNNEQFF.

This sequence joins TRBV7-3 and TRBJ1-1, with TRBD1 matching 8 bases. CDR1 and CDR2 from the germline V gene are SGHTA and FQGTGA. CDR3 length equals 15 residues. Losses at the gene ends were 2 bases for V and 1 base for J; bases not matched to a gene: 3. CDR3 sequence (DNA): TGTGCCAGCAGCTTACAGGGGGCCGCGAACACTGAAGCTTTCTTT. As protein: CASSLQGAANTEAFF.

There are a few counts of this clonotype. The chain links TRBV28 to TRBJ2-5; 7 bases are shared with TRBD1. The CDR3 loop spans 14 amino acids. V dropped 5 bases and J dropped 1; count of bases not matched to a gene: 4. Looked up from germline, CDR1 is MDHEN and CDR2 is SYDVKM. The CDR3 nucleotides are TGTGCCAGCAGTCGACAGGGCTTCCAAGAGACCCAGTACTTC. It codes for CASSRQGFQETQYF. The full variable domain, rest sourced from reference TRBV28 and TRBJ2-5, is DVKVTQSSRYLVKRTGEKVFLECVQDMDHENMFWYRQDPGLGLRLIYFSYDVKMKEKGDIPEGYSVSREKKERFSLILESASTNQTSMYLCASSRQGFQETQYFGPGTRLLVL.

This chain connects TRBV29-1 to TRBJ1-1, with 7 positions matching TRBD1. The trim removed 3 bases at V and 5 bases at J, leaving 6 bases unmatched. This CDR3 comprises 13 residues. Germline-derived CDR1 and CDR2 are SQVTM and ANQGSEA. The DNA of the CDR3 is TGCAGCGTTGATCCAGGGGGATTGACTGAAGCTTTCTTT. Its protein is CSVDPGGLTEAFF. Full variable domain (missing parts from reference TRBV29-1 and TRBJ1-1): SAVISQKPSRDICQRGTSLTIQCQVDSQVTMMFWYRQQPGQSLTLIATANQGSEATYESGFVIDKFPISRPNLTFSTLTVSNMSPEDSSIYLCSVDPGGLTEAFFGQGTRLTVV.

This clonotype occurred many times. The V gene is TRBV7-9, the J gene TRBJ1-1, with D unclear. V shed 1 base and J shed 3 bases, with 6 bases lying between them. The CDR3 has 13 residues. The germline CDR1 and CDR2 sequences are SEHNR and FQNEAQ (reference sequence). The CDR3 DNA reads as TGTGCCAGCAGCTTAGACCGATACACTGAAGCTTTCTTT. This gives the protein CASSLDRYTEAFF.

In this sample, this clonotype turned up a few times. The V gene is TRBV3-1, the J gene TRBJ2-1; 8 nucleotides match TRBD2. Germline CDR1 reads LGHDT; CDR2 reads YNNKEL (reference sequence). CDR3 length: 16 amino acids. Trimming cost V 4 bases and J 4 bases; bases outside gene matches: 9. CDR3 DNA sequence: TGTGCCAGCAGCCCCCGGGGAAGCGGGGGTTACAATGAGCAGTTCTTC. Residues: CASSPRGSGGYNEQFF.

This clonotype was counted only a few times. This chain connects TRBV29-1 to TRBJ1-2, with a possible D match to TRBD1 (6 bases). The CDR3 runs to 12 residues. Germline assignment: CDR1 SQVTM and CDR2 ANQGSEA. The V gene lost 7 bases and the J gene lost 4 bases, with 13 bases spanning the gap. The CDR3 sequence: CSAAGTRYGYTF. CDR3 coding DNA: TGCAGCGCGGCCGGGACACGCTATGGCTACACCTTC.

There are a few counts of this clonotype. This chain joins TRBV28 and TRBJ2-5; D gene unclear. V gave up 10 bases and J gave up 7 bases, with 16 bases separating them. There are 12 residues in the CDR3. From germline, CDR1 is MDHEN and CDR2 SYDVKM. CDR3 sequence (DNA): TGTGCCATTTCCTCCTTGTTACGGACCCAGTACTTC. Translation gives CAISSLLRTQYF.

The gene calls are TRBV6-5 and TRBJ2-7, with 11 nucleotides matching TRBD1. Germline CDR1 reads MNHEY; CDR2 reads SVGAGI. V lost 4 bases, J lost 6 bases, and 5 bases stayed unmatched. The CDR3 totals 14 residues. CDR3 coding DNA: TGTGCCAGCAGTTCAGGGACAGGGGGTGTCGAGCAGTACTTC. Translated, it gives CASSSGTGGVEQYF.

The chain combines TRBV9 with TRBJ2-5; no definite D call. In germline, CDR1 is SGDLS, CDR2 YYNGEE. The CDR3 length is 15 residues. Trimming shortened V by 0 bases and J by 2 bases, and 11 bases separated the two germline ends. The CDR3 nucleotides read TGTGCCAGCAGCGTAGCTCCAACACCACAAGAGACCCAGTACTTC. It is translated as CASSVAPTPQETQYF.

This clonotype was picked up many times. The chain couples TRBV20-1 to TRBJ2-5; D might be TRBD2 (5 bases). Trimming removed 2 bases from V and 6 bases from J, with 13 bases in between. Germline CDR1 and CDR2: DFQATT and SNEGSKA (reference sequence). CDR3 length equals 13 residues. Here the CDR3 reads CSARLAGGQTQYF. As DNA, the CDR3 is TGCAGTGCTAGACTCGCAGGAGGACAGACCCAGTACTTC.

This clonotype has a handful of counts. The chain carries TRBV20-1 and TRBJ2-7; D is ambiguous. Germline V gene sequence: CDR1 DFQATT, CDR2 SNEGSKA (reference sequence). V was shortened by 2 bases and J by 3 bases, with 8 bases between the two germline ends. The CDR3 runs 12 residues. The CDR3 bases are TGCAGTGCTAGACACACGGTCTACGAGCAGTACTTC. Its translation is CSARHTVYEQYF.

This clonotype showed up just a few times. The gene calls are TRBV29-1 and TRBJ2-3; tentatively, D is TRBD2 (5 bases). Trimming shortened V by 1 base and J by 2 bases, and 13 bases separated the two germline ends. CDR3 length: 15 residues. CDR1 is SQVTM and CDR2 is ANQGSEA in the germline V gene. CDR3 DNA sequence: TGCAGCGTTGAAGGGGCTAGCTGGTACACAGATACGCAGTATTTT. This encodes CSVEGASWYTDTQYF.

This clonotype was found a few times. The rearrangement joins TRBV20-1 to TRBJ1-1; D unresolved. The CDR3 is 16 amino acids. Trimming cost V 0 bases and J 1 base, with 15 bases left between them. Germline CDR1 and CDR2: DFQATT and SNEGSKA (reference sequence). In nucleotides, the CDR3 is TGCAGTGCTAGAGATGGTCGCCGAAACCCGAACACTGAAGCTTTCTTT. It yields the protein CSARDGRRNPNTEAFF.

This clonotype was counted between two and nine times. V is TRBV28 and J is TRBJ2-5; no clear D gene. With 6 bases removed from V and 3 bases from J, the gap between germline ends came to 5 bases. CDR3 length equals 11 residues. The V gene's germline CDR1 is MDHEN and CDR2 SYDVKM. CDR3 protein: CASRAEETQYF. The CDR3 nucleotides are TGTGCCAGCAGGGCTGAAGAGACCCAGTACTTC.

The chain has TRBV6-6 and TRBJ1-5; D is possibly TRBD1 (5 bases). V shed 5 bases and J shed 10 bases, with 18 bases lying between them. This CDR3 has 14 amino acids. Germline values: CDR1 MNHNY, CDR2 SVGAGI (reference sequence). This CDR3 is CASSPGTQDQPQHF. CDR3 bases: TGTGCCAGCAGTCCCGGGACTCAGGACCAACCCCAGCATTTT.

This clonotype was counted ten times or more. The J gene is TRBJ2-7, the V gene TRBV27; D gene uncertain. Trimming pared 8 bases from V and 2 bases from J, leaving 16 bases between. This CDR3 contains 14 residues. Germline CDR1 and CDR2: MNHEY and SMNVEV (reference sequence). The CDR3: CASQPPGIPYEQYF. CDR3 nucleotides: TGTGCCAGCCAACCCCCGGGCATCCCCTACGAGCAGTACTTC.

This clonotype was recorded at least ten times. This chain links TRBV5-1 with TRBJ2-1; TRBD2 aligns across 9 bases. CDR3 length: 16 amino acids. J gave up 9 bases and V 1 base, and 11 bases lay outside the gene matches. The germline V gene encodes CDR1 SGHRS and CDR2 YFSETQ. Here the CDR3 DNA reads TGCGCCAGCAGCTTGTCCCCGGGACTAGCCGTCGGTGAGCAGTTCTTC. Its translation: CASSLSPGLAVGEQFF.

The chain has TRBV10-3 and TRBJ2-3; D is perhaps TRBD1 or TRBD2 (5 bases each). The CDR3 covers 14 residues. The ends were cut back, 7 bases at V and 3 bases at J, with 14 bases in the middle. CDR1 ENHRY and CDR2 SYGVKD come from the germline V gene. Here the CDR3 reads CAIKVGADTDTQYF. The CDR3 DNA reads as TGTGCCATCAAGGTCGGGGCGGATACAGATACGCAGTATTTT.